This is a list of T cell receptor beta chains from one sample in a study of neurological immune-mediated disorders. In TCRdb, the 5' RACE reads were re-called with MiXCR into one record per CDR3 protein. The sample includes approximately 100,000 distinct CDR3 sequences, under 14% of them seen just once. Material for sequencing was PBMCs. These receptor sequences come from a female donor with HTLV-1-associated myelopathy (HAM/TSP). Both conserved end residues are trimmed from each CDR3.

j_call,v_call,cdr3_aa
TRBJ1-1,TRBV10-3,AISEVPTVRAF
TRBJ2-7,TRBV5-1,ASSALAGAIYEQY
TRBJ2-3,TRBV4-2,ASSQRLAGGHGDTQY
TRBJ2-7,TRBV7-2,ASSTGTSGYEQY
TRBJ2-1,TRBV29-1,SVEDWGQGQSRGNYNEQF
TRBJ2-2,TRBV20-1,SARGALGTGAPSGELF
TRBJ2-3,TRBV20-1,SAENPKLPDTQY
TRBJ2-7,TRBV7-9,ASSPNLGNEQY
TRBJ2-7,TRBV7-2,ASSRVGVGEYEQY
TRBJ1-2,TRBV10-3,AISGPPGAGNYGYT
TRBJ2-5,TRBV10-3,AISESGGETQY
TRBJ1-1,TRBV4-1,ASSQPGTGGSTEAF
TRBJ2-2,TRBV20-1,SALERTGKDGELI
-,TRBV27,ASSWVAYNEQY
TRBJ1-5,TRBV3-1,ASSERGFSNQPQH
TRBJ1-2,TRBV5-1,ASSPPGQGGHGYT
TRBJ2-5,TRBV4-1,ASSQDLKRGGRETQY
TRBJ1-3,TRBV9,ASSVEGSSGNTIY
TRBJ2-1,TRBV19,ASSITGTGFNEQF
TRBJ1-2,TRBV20-1,SAPRTGDYGYT
TRBJ1-2,TRBV12-3/TRBV12-4,ASSFQGRSYGYT
TRBJ2-7,TRBV20-1,SARGFGYEQY
TRBJ2-3,TRBV5-1,ASSFLVGGTDTQY
TRBJ1-5,TRBV12-3/TRBV12-4,ASSFKGRTNSNQPQH
TRBJ2-7,TRBV20-1,SAGQGRNEQY
TRBJ1-5,TRBV5-1,ASSLGTAANQPQH
TRBJ2-7,TRBV5-1,ASSVSSVSYEQY
TRBJ1-2,TRBV20-1,SAIPGNYGYT
TRBJ2-5,TRBV9,ASSVGAGSGGETQY
TRBJ1-5,TRBV12-3/TRBV12-4,ASSLQGTHQPQH
TRBJ1-5,TRBV7-8,ASSRSGQSSNQPQH
TRBJ2-7,TRBV9,ASSVAAGTYEQY
TRBJ2-2,TRBV7-2,ASSLLRTGELF
TRBJ2-3,TRBV28,ASSLGVVDTQY
TRBJ2-7,TRBV2,ASSEAWIEGYEQY
TRBJ2-3,TRBV20-1,SARVRLRTDTQY
TRBJ1-4,TRBV20-1,SAVPYGQGNEKLF
TRBJ1-2,TRBV3-1,ASSQARTSA
TRBJ2-7,TRBV5-1,ASSIGTGGLYEQY